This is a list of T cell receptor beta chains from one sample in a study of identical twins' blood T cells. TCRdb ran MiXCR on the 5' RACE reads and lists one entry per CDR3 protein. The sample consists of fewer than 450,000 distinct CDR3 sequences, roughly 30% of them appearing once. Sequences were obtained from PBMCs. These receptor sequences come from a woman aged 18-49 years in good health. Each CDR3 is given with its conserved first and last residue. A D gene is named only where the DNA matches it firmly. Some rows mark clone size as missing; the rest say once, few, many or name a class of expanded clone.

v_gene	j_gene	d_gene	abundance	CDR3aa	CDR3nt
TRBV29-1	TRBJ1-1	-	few	CSVDLWDRGGTEAFF	TGCAGCGTTGACCTTTGGGACCGTGGGGGGACTGAAGCTTTCTTT
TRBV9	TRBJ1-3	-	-	CASSAVVGGNTIYF	TGTGCCAGCAGCGCCGTGGTTGGAGGAAACACCATATATTTT
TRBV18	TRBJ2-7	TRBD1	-	CASSPRTGVYEQYF	TGTGCCAGCTCACCTAGGACAGGAGTCTACGAGCAGTACTTC
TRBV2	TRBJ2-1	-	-	CASSKEGGTENEQFF	TGTGCCAGCAGCAAAGAAGGGGGGACAGAAAATGAGCAGTTCTTC
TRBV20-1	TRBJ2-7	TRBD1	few	CSAHVGTGVEQYF	TGCAGTGCCCACGTAGGGACAGGGGTCGAGCAGTACTTC
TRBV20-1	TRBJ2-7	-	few	CSVQRGPYEQYF	TGCAGTGTCCAGAGGGGTCCCTACGAGCAGTACTTC
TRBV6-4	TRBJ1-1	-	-	CASRRHMNTEAFF	TGTGCCAGCCGCCGGCATATGAACACTGAAGCTTTCTTT
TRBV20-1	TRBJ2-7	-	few	CSARRAFPGTYEQYF	TGCAGTGCTAGACGGGCTTTCCCGGGGACCTACGAGCAGTACTTC
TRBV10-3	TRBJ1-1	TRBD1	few	CAISLDRDTEAFF	TGTGCCATCAGCCTTGACAGGGACACTGAAGCTTTCTTT
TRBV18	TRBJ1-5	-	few	CASSPSHNQPQHF	TGTGCCAGCTCCCCCTCCCACAATCAGCCCCAGCATTTT
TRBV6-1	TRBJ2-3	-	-	CASSEGRGHSNQPQYF	TGTGCCAGCAGTGAAGGCCGGGGGCACAGCAATCAGCCCCAGTATTTT
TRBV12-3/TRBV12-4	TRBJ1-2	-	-	CASSQGQNYTF	TGTGCCAGCAGTCAGGGGCAGAACTACACCTTC
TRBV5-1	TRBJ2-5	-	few	CASSLWRGETQYF	TGCGCCAGCAGCTTGTGGAGAGGAGAGACCCAGTACTTC
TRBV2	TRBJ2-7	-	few	CASTKDSYEQYF	TGTGCCAGCACCAAAGACAGCTACGAGCAGTACTTC
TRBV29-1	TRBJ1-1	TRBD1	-	CSGGQLTNTEAFF	TGCAGCGGGGGACAGCTTACGAACACTGAAGCTTTCTTT
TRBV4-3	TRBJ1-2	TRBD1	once	CASSQDLDRGLGDGYTF	TGCGCCAGCAGCCAAGATCTCGACAGGGGTTTAGGTGATGGCTACACCTTC
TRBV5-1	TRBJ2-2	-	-	CASSWTNGELFF	TGCGCCAGCAGCTGGACTAACGGGGAGCTGTTTTTT
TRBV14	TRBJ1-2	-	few	CASSRTGLDGYTF	TGTGCCAGCAGCCGCACTGGGTTAGATGGCTACACCTTC
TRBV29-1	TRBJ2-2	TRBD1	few	CSTHGTGGTGELFF	TGCAGCACCCATGGGACAGGGGGCACCGGGGAGCTGTTTTTT
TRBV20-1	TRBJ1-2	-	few	CSARGRRGIYGYTF	TGCAGTGCTAGAGGACGTAGGGGGATCTATGGCTACACCTTC
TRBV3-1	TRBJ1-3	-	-	CASSGSSGNTIYF	TGTGCCAGCAGTGGGTCCTCTGGAAACACCATATATTTT
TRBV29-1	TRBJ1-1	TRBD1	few	CSATDRESTEAFF	TGCAGCGCCACAGACAGGGAGAGCACTGAAGCTTTCTTT
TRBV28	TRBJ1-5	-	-	CASSPLREGQPQHF	TGTGCCAGCAGTCCCCTCAGGGAAGGTCAGCCCCAGCATTTT
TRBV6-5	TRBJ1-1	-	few	CASSTSGVNTEAFF	TGTGCCAGCAGTACAAGTGGCGTGAACACTGAAGCTTTCTTT
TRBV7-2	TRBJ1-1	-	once	CASSLDTSTEAFF	TGTGCCAGCAGCTTAGACACGAGCACTGAAGCTTTCTTT
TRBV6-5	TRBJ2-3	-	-	CASSYGSAQYF	TGTGCCAGCAGTTACGGGAGTGCGCAGTATTTT